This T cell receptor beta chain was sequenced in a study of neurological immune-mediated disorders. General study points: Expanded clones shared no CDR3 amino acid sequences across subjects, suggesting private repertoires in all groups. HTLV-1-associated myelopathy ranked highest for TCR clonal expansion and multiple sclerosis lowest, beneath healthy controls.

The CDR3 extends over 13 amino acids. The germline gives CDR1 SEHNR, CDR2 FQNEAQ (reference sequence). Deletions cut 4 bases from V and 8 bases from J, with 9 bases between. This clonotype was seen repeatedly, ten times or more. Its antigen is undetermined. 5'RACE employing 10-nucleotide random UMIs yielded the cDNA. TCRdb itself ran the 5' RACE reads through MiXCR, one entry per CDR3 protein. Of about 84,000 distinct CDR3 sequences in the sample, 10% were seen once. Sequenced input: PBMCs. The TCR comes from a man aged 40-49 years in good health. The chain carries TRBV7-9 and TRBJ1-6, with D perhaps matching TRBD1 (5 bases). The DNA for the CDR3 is TGTGCCAGCAGCTGGGGCACAGATTCACCCCTCCACTTT. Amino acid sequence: CASSWGTDSPLHF.